This TCR beta chain was recovered during a study of cytomegalovirus exposure and HLA in healthy donors. With respect to this clone: Its antigen is unidentified.

Whereas donors were nominally healthy upon sampling, unrecorded immune exposures were probable. The PCR ran on 60 Vbeta and 13 Jbeta primers. Clones were sequenced by immunoSEQ multiplex PCR, and TCRdb holds only the in-frame ones, with some missing. This table has 150,000 or so clones, around 79% appearing once. General study points: A later analysis, which compared TCR beta chains of equal frequency, found the HLA-associated ones more clonally expanded. Later work found most CMV-associated TCR beta chains apparently HLA-restricted.

This CDR3 contains 13 residues. Germline V CDR1 and CDR2: MNHNS, SASEGT. V was trimmed by 3 bases and J by 12 bases, leaving 12 bases between them. The chain uses TRBV6-1 and TRBJ1-6; D is undetermined. This clonotype originated in a man aged 25 to 45 in good health and CMV-seropositive. Sequenced: PBMCs. For the CDR3, the DNA is TGTGCCAGCAGTGAGGGCGCCGGGGTACCCCTCCACTTT. This codes for CASSEGAGVPLHF.